The clone carrying this T cell receptor beta chain was recorded many times. The target antigen is unknown. TCRdb re-derived calls from the reads in MiXCR, one entry per CDR3 protein. The sample gives 450,000 to 600,000 distinct CDR3 sequences, around 30% of which show up once; roughly a sixth is in the top ten. This entry is derived from a study of T cell repertoires in cytomegalovirus infection. The V gene lost 8 bases and the J gene lost 0 bases, with 13 bases spanning the gap. CDR3 length: 14 amino acids. Germline CDR1 MNHNS, CDR2 SASEGT. The study, taken as a whole, reports: Using cumulative public TCR beta family frequency, the authors identified those who carried CMV together with the relevant HLA.

This chain uses TRBV6-1 with TRBJ1-1; no clear D gene. The receptor was isolated from a human donor in good health (CMV status not recorded). Some clones in this sample may be carry-over from other donors' samples. The sequencing here drew on cultured PBMCs, taken from culture after CMV antigen stimulation. CDR3 nucleotide sequence: TGTGCCAGCTCAACAGTGTCCATGAACACTGAAGCTTTCTTT. It is translated as CASSTVSMNTEAFF.